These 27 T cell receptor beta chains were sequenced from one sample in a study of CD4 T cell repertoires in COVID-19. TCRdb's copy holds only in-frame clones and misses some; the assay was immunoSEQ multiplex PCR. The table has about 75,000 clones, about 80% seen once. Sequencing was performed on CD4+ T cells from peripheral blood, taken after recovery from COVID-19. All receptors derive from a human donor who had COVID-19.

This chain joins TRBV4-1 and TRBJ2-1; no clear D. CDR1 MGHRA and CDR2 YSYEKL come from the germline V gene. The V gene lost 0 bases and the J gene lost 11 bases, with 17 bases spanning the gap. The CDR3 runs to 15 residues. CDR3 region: CASSQDTSYTMQQFF. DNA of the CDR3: TGCGCCAGCAGCCAAGATACGTCCTATACAATGCAGCAGTTCTTC.

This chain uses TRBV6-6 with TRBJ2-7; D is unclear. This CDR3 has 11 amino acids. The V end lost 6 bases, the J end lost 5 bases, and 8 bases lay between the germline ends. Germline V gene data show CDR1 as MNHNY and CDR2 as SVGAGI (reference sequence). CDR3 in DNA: TGTGCCAGCAGATCTCGCAACGAGCAGTACTTC. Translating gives CASRSRNEQYF.

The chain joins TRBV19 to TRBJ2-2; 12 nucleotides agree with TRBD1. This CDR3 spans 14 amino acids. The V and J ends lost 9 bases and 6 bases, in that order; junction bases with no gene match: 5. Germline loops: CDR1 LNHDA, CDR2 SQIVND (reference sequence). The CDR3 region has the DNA TGTGCCAGCCAAGGGACAGGGGGCCCCGGGGAGCTGTTTTTT. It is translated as CASQGTGGPGELFF.

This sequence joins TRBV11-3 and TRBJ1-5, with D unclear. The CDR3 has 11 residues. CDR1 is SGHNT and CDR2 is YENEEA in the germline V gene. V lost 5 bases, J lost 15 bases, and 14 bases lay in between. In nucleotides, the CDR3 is TGTGCCAGCAGCCCCCTCACATCAAGGCATTTT. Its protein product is CASSPLTSRHF.

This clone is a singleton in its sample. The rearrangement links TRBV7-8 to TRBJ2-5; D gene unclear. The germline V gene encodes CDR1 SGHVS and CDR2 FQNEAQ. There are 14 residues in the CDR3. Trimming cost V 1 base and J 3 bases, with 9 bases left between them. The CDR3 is CASSLGVVKETQYF. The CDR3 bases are TGTGCCAGCAGCTTAGGGGTCGTAAAAGAGACCCAGTACTTC.

CDR3 loop: CASSGEEDTEAFF. The CDR3 DNA is TGTGCCAGCAGTGGAGAAGAGGACACTGAAGCTTTCTTT. J is TRBJ1-1 and V is TRBV6-4, with D uncertain. Germline assignment: CDR1 MRHNA and CDR2 SNTAGT. The CDR3 consists of 13 residues. The V end lost 4 bases, the J end lost 3 bases, and 9 bases lay between the germline ends.

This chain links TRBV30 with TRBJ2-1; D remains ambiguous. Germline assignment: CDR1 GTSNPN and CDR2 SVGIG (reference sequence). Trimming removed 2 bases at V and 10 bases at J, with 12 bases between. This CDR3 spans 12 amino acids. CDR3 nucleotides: TGTGCCTGGAGTCCGCTACGCGCCGAGCAGTTCTTC. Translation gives CAWSPLRAEQFF.

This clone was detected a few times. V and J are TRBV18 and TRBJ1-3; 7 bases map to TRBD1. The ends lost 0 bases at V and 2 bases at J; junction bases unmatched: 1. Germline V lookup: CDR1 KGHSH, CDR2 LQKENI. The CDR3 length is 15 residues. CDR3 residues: CASSPPGTAGNTIYF. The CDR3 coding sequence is TGTGCCAGCTCACCACCGGGGACAGCTGGAAACACCATATATTTT.

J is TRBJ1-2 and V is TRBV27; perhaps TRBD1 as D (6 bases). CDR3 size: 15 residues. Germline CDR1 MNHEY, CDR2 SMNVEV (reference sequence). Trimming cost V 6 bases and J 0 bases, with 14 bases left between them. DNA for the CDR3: TGTGCCAGCAGCTTCGGACAGCCCGCTAACTATGGCTACACCTTC. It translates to CASSFGQPANYGYTF.

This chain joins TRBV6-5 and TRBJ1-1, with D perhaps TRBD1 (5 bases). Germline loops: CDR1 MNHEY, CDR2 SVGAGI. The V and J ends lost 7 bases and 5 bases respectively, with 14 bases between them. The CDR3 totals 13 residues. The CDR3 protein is CASKSSGGTEAFF. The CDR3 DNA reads TGTGCCAGCAAGTCCTCTGGGGGGACTGAAGCTTTCTTT.

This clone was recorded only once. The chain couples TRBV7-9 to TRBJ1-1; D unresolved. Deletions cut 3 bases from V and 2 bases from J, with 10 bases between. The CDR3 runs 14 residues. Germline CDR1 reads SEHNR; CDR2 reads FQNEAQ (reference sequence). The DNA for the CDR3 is TGTGCCAGCAGCTTCAGCAGCATAAACACTGAAGCTTTCTTT. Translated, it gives CASSFSSINTEAFF. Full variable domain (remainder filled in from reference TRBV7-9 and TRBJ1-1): DTGVSQNPRHKITKRGQNVTFRCDPISEHNRLYWYRQTLGQGPEFLTYFQNEAQLEKSRLLSDRFSAERPKGSFSTLEIQRTEQGDSAMYLCASSFSSINTEAFFGQGTRLTVV.

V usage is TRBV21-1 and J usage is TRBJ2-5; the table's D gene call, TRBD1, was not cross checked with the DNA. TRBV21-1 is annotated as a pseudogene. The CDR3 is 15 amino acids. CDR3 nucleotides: TGTGCCAGCCTAAACAGGGGGCCCCTCCAAGAGACCCAGTACTTC. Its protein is CASLNRGPLQETQYF.

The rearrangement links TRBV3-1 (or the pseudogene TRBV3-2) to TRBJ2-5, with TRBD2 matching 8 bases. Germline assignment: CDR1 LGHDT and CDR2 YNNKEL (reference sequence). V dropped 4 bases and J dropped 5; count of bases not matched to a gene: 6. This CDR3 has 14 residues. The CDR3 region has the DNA TGTGCCAGCAGCCCTAGAACGGGGGGGGAGACCCAGTACTTC. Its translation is CASSPRTGGETQYF.

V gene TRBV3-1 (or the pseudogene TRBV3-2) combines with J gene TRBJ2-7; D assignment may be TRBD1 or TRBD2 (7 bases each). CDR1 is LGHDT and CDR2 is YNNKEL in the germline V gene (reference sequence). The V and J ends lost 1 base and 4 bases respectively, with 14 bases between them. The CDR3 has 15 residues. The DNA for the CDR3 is TGTGCCAGCAGCCAAGGACAGGGAGGGGGTTACGAGCAGTACTTC. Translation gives CASSQGQGGGYEQYF.

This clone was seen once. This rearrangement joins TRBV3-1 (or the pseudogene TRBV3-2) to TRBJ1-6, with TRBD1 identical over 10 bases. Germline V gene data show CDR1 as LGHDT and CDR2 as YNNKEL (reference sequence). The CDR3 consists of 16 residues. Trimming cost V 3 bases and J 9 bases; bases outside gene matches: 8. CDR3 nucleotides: TGTGCCAGCAGCCAGACCCCGGGACAGGGGACTTCACCCCTCCACTTT. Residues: CASSQTPGQGTSPLHF.

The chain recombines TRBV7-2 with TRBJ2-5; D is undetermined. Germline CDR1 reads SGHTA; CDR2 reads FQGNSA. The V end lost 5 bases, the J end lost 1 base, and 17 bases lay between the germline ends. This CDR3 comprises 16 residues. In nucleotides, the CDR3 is TGTGCCAGCAGCACCCGCGCGGCAGCCCTCCAAGAGACCCAGTACTTC. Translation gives CASSTRAAALQETQYF.

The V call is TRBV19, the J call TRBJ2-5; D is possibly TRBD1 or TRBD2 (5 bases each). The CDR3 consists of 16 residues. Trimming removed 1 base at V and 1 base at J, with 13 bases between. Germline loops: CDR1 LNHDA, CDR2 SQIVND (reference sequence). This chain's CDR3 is CASSIGGTHGQETQYF. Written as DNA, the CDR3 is TGTGCCAGTAGTATAGGGGGGACCCACGGCCAAGAGACCCAGTACTTC.

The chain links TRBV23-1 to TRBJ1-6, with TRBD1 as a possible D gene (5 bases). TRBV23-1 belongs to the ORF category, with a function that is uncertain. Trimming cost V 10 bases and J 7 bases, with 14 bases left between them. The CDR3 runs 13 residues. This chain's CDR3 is CAIQGRRNSPLHF. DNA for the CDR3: TGCGCCATCCAGGGACGAAGGAATTCACCCCTCCACTTT.

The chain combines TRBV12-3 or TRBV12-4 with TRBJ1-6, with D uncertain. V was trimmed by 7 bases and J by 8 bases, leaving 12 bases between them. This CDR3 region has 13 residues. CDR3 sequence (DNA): TGTGCCAGCACCCTTGAGATGGATTCACCCCTCCACTTT. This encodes CASTLEMDSPLHF.

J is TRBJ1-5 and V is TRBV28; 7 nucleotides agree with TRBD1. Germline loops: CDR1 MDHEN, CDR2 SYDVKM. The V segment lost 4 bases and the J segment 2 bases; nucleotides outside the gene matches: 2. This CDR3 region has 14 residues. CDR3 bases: TGTGCCAGCAGTTCCACAGGGGGCAATCAGCCCCAGCATTTT. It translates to CASSSTGGNQPQHF.

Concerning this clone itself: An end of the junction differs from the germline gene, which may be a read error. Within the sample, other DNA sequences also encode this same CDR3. The CDR3 DNA reads as TGTGCCAGTAGCTTAACGGACGAAGCGGGCTATGGCTACACCTTC. Residues: CASSLTDEAGYGYTF. The J gene is TRBJ1-2, the V gene TRBV7-6; the D is unclear. The CDR3 consists of 15 residues. Germline V gene data show CDR1 as SGHVS and CDR2 as FNYEAQ.

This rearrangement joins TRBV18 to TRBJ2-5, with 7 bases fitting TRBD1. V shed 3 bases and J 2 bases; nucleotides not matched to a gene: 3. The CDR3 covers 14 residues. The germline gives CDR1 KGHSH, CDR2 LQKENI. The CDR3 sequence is CASSPGTAQETQYF. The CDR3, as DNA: TGTGCCAGCTCACCCGGGACAGCTCAAGAGACCCAGTACTTC.

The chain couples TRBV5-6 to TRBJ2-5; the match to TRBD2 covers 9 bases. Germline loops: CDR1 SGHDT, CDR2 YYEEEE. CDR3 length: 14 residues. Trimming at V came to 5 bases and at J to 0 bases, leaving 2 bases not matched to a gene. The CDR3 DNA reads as TGTGCCAGCAGTAGACTAGCGGACCAAGAGACCCAGTACTTC. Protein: CASSRLADQETQYF.

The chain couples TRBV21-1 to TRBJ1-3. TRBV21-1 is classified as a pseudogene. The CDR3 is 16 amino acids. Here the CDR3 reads CASPKGGGSSGNTIYF. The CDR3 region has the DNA TGTGCCAGCCCTAAGGGAGGGGGAAGCTCTGGAAACACCATATATTTT.

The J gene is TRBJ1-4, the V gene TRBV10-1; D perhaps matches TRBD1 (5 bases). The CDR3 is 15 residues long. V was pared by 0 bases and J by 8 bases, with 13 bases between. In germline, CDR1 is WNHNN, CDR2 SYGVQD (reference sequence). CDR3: CASSESGDVGEKLFF. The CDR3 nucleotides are TGCGCCAGCAGTGAGTCGGGGGACGTGGGGGAAAAACTGTTTTTT.

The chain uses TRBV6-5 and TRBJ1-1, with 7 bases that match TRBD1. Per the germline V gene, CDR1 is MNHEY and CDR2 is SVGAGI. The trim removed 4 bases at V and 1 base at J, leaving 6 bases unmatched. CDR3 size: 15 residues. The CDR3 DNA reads TGTGCCAGCAGTTTGGGGACAGTGACGAACACTGAAGCTTTCTTT. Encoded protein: CASSLGTVTNTEAFF.

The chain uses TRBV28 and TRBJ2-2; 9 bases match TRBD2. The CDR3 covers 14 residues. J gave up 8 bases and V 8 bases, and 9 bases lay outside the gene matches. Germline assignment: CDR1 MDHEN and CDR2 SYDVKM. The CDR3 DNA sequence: TGTGCCAGCGTAGAACGGCGGGAGGGAGGGGAGCTGTTTTTT. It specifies CASVERREGGELFF. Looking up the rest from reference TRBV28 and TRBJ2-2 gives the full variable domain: DVKVTQSSRYLVKRTGEKVFLECVQDMDHENMFWYRQDPGLGLRLIYFSYDVKMKEKGDIPEGYSVSREKKERFSLILESASTNQTSMYLCASVERREGGELFFGEGSRLTVL.